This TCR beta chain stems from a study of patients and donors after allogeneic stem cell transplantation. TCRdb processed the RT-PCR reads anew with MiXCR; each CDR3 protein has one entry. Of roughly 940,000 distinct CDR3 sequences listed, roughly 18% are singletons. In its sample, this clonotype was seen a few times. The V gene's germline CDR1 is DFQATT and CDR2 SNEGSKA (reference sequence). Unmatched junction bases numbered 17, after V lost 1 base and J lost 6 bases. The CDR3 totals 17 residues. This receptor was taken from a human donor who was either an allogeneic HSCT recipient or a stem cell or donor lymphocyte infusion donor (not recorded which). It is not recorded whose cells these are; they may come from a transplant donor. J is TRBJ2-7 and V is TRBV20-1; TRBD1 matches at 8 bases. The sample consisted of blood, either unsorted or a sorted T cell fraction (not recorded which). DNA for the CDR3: TGCAGTGCTAGAGGCCCCCTTCGACAGGGGTTTTTGGGCGAGCAGTACTTC. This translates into CSARGPLRQGFLGEQYF.